This T cell receptor beta chain was obtained from a study of T cell responses to AZD1222 COVID-19 vaccine (dated by TCRdb to about 2021). About the full investigation: TCR sequencing was performed for roughly 240 trial participants, of whom around 210 were given two doses of AZD1222 and approximately 26 were given two doses of MenACWY control vaccine. Trial participants were enrolled by age into subgroups of 18-55, 56-69 and 70-plus years, and 148, 28 and 57 TCR-sequenced participants, respectively, were included in these subgroups. The full study reports these points: Reportedly, almost half of the unique spike-specific TCRs recognized epitopes lying outside the regions that are mutated in the B.1.351 and B.1.1.7 variants. Because no day 14 peak-response samples were available, the repertoires could be characterized only after the peak T cell response. The whole spike protein was spanned by vaccine-associated CD4 TCRs, and dominant responses were seen in regions 160-218 and 743-854. Conclusions about previously exposed vaccinees are limited, since just 5 or 6 AZD1222 recipients were seropositive for SARS-CoV-2 at baseline. The 56-69-year group was small, and its depth increase did not reach significance, likely because of low power. Spike-specific TCR breadth and depth rose significantly after two AZD1222 doses compared with day 0 and with MenACWY recipients. Participants were mostly white British and included more females than males, and it was suggested by the authors that clonal diversity may have been underestimated.

The CDR3 regions of human TCRbeta chains were analyzed by immunosequencing. Per the source publication's procedure: Repertoire TCRs were checked for matches against a reference library of SARS-CoV-2-specific TCRs that had been generated using the MIRA antigen-specificity platform. Breadth was defined as the fraction of unique TCRs that were SARS-CoV-2-associated, and depth was defined as the fraction of total T cells that were SARS-CoV-2-associated. Using the MIRA data, every spike-specific TCR was mapped to the spike region that the TCR reacted to and assigned to either a CD4 or a CD8 class. Log10-transformed breadth and depth values were compared by one-way ANOVA with Sidak's multiple comparisons tests. The table was pulled from immuneACCESS by TCRdb, which kept in-frame rearrangements only. Such tables lose some clones; where checked, under half of the loss comes from unresolved V genes, and the rest has no known cause. V, J and clone size are taken as reported in that table, and D and trimming were inferred from the DNA itself. This sample has 50,000 or so clones in its table, and approximately 89% of those were observed once. In total, the top ten clones hold roughly 5.2% of the sample.

Comments on this clone: Its binding antigen is unknown. Base qualities are not provided; no much larger clone lies one nucleotide away.

The V end loses 1 base and the J end loses 8 bases, and a stretch of 27 bases separates them. The germline V gene provides CDR1 SGHRS and CDR2 YFSETQ. Counted from cysteine to phenylalanine, this CDR3 has 18 amino acids. CDR3 DNA is the only sequence kept; it has 54 bases, read in frame from the first base. In the paper's terms, the time point label means: about 28 days (+/-7) after the second vaccine dose. AZD1222 recipients with second doses at about 4 weeks or about 12 weeks were pooled, because spike-specific TCR depth and breadth did not differ between schedules. The vaccinee samples were drawn from two UK trials, COV001 and COV002, one of which was a single-blind randomized controlled phase 2/3 trial testing AZD1222 (ChAdOx1 nCoV-19) in healthy adults. For TCRbeta chain sequencing, PBMC samples from trial participants were taken at day 0 and at day 28 after the second dose.

This TCR was sampled from an adult who received the AZD1222 COVID-19 vaccine. Sequenced here: peripheral blood, sampled 28 days after the second AZD1222 dose. In this chain, TRBV5-1 is recombined with TRBJ1-2; the D gene cannot be named for sure. The CDR3: CASSLSIRNEGARRGYTF. The DNA sequence is as follows: TGCGCCAGCAGCTTGAGTATTCGGAATGAGGGTGCTAGGAGAGGCTACACCTTC. Joined to the reference TRBV5-1 and TRBJ1-2 proteins, this CDR3 gives the full variable domain: KAGVTQTPRYLIKTRGQQVTLSCSPISGHRSVSWYQQTPGQGLQFLFEYFSETQRNKGNFPGRFSGRQFSNSRSEMNVSTLELGDSALYLCASSLSIRNEGARRGYTFGSGTRLTVV.